This T cell receptor (beta chain) was recovered during a study of OX40 agonist ivuxolimab in advanced cancers. Study-level information: Subjects had a mean age of around 63 years, with a range of roughly 20 to 79; around 83% were male. Three dose-escalation patients had partial responses: one with hepatocellular carcinoma and two with cutaneous melanoma. Findings and caveats of the study: CD4+ T cells averaged fewer expanded clones than CD8+ T cells.

The germline gives CDR1 MNHNY, CDR2 SVGAGI (reference sequence). The ends were cut back, 5 bases at V and 1 base at J, with 9 bases in the middle. The CDR3 is 14 amino acids. Profiled with immunoSEQ multiplex PCR; TCRdb holds only in-frame clones, not every one. Among around 45,000 clones listed, approximately 90% were seen once. In its sample, this clone was seen once. Its antigen remains unknown. The sample here was CD4+ or CD8+ T cells sorted from blood, taken in a trial of the OX40 agonist ivuxolimab. The receptor was derived from an adult with an advanced solid tumor such as melanoma, head and neck, liver or kidney cancer. The rearrangement uses TRBV6-6 and TRBJ2-1; possibly TRBD1 or TRBD2 for D (5 bases each). The CDR3, as DNA: TGTGCCAGCAGTCTGGGGGAGTCCTACAATGAGCAGTTCTTC. Translation: CASSLGESYNEQFF.